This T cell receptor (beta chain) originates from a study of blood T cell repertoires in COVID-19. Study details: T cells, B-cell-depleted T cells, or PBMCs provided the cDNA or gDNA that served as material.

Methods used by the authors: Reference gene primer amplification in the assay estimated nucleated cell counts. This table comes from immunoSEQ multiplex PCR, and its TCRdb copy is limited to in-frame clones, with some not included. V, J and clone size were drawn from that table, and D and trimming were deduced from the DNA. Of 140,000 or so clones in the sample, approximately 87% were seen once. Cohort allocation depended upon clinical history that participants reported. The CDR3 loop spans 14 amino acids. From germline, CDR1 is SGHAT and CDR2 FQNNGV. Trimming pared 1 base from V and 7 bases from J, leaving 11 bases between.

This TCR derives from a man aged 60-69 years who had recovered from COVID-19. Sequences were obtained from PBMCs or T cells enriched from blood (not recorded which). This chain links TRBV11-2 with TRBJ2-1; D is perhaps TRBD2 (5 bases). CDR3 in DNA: TGTGCCAGCAGCTTAGGCACTAGTTTAAATGAGCAGTTCTTC. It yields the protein CASSLGTSLNEQFF.